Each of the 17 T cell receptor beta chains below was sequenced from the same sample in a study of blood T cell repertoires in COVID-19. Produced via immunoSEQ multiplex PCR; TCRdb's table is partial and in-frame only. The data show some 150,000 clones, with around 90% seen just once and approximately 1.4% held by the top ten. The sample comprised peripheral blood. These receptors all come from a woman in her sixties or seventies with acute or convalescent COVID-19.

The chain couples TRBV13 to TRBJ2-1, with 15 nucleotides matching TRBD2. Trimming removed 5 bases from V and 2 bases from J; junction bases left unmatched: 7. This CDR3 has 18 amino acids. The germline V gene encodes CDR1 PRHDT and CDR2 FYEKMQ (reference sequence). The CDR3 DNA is TGTGCCAGCAGCAGGGGACTAGCGGGGGGTCGGCCCTACAATGAGCAGTTCTTC. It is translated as CASSRGLAGGRPYNEQFF. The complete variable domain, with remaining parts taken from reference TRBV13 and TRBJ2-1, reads AAGVIQSPRHLIKEKRETATLKCYPIPRHDTVYWYQQGPGQDPQFLISFYEKMQSDKGSIPDRFSAQQFSDYHSELNMSSLELGDSALYFCASSRGLAGGRPYNEQFFGPGTRLTVL.

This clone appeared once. CDR3 sequence reads: CASSPSGGLNTEAFF. The CDR3 bases are TGTGCCAGCAGCCCCTCAGGGGGATTGAACACTGAAGCTTTCTTT. The rearrangement joins TRBV7-2 to TRBJ1-1; 7 nucleotides line up with TRBD1. Germline CDR1 reads SGHTA; CDR2 reads FQGNSA. V shed 5 bases and J 0 bases; nucleotides not matched to a gene: 6. This CDR3 is built from 15 residues. The variable domain in full, with the rest retrieved from reference TRBV7-2 and TRBJ1-1, is GAGVSQSPSNKVTEKGKDVELRCDPISGHTALYWYRQSLGQGLEFLIYFQGNSAPDKSGLPSDRFSAERTGGSVSTLTIQRTQQEDSAVYLCASSPSGGLNTEAFFGQGTRLTVV.

CDR3 bases: TGTGCCAGCAGCGCCTCGACAGGGGGCGGGTATGGCTACACCTTC. Amino acid sequence: CASSASTGGGYGYTF. The rearrangement joins TRBV9 to TRBJ1-2, with 10 bases matching TRBD1. This CDR3 contains 15 residues. Losses at the gene ends were 3 bases for V and 5 bases for J; bases not matched to a gene: 7. Germline V lookup: CDR1 SGDLS, CDR2 YYNGEE.

CDR3 in amino acids: CASSPTLTPEFYEQYF. CDR3 sequence (DNA): TGCGCCAGCAGCCCTACCCTCACCCCTGAGTTCTACGAGCAGTACTTC. V and J are TRBV4-3 and TRBJ2-7; D is uncertain. The CDR3 spans 16 residues. Germline V lookup: CDR1 LGHNA, CDR2 YSLEER. Trimming stripped 4 bases from V and 3 bases from J, with 19 bases between.

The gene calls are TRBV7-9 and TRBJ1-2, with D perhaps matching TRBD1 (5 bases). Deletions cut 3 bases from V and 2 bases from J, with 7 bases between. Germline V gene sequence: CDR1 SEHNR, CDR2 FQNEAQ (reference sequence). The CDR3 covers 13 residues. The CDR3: CASSFPGNYGYTF. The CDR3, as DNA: TGTGCCAGCAGCTTCCCAGGGAACTATGGCTACACCTTC.

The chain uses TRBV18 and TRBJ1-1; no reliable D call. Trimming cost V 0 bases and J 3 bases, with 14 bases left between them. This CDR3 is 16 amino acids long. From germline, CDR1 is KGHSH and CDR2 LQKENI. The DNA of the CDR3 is TGTGCCAGCTCACCACCGGGAGGGTATCGCGACACTGAAGCTTTCTTT. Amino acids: CASSPPGGYRDTEAFF.

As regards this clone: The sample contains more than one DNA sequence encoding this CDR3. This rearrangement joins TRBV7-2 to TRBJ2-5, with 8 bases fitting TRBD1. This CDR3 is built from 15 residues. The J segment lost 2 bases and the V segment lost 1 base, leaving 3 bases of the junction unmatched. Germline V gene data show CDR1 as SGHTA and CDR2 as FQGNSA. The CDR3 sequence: CASSLVTGGQETQYF. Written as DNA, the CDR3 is TGTGCCAGCAGCTTAGTCACAGGGGGACAAGAGACCCAGTACTTC.

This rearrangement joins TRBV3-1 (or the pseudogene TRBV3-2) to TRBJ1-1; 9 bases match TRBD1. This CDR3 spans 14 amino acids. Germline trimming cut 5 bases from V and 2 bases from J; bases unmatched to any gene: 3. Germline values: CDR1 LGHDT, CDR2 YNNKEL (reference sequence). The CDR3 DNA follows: TGTGCCAGCAGCTGGGGACAGGGAAACACTGAAGCTTTCTTT. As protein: CASSWGQGNTEAFF.

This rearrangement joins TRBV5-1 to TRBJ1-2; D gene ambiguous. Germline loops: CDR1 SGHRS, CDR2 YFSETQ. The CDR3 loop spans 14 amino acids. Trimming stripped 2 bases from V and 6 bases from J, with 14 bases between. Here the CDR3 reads CASSFEGPLNGYTF. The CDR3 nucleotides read TGCGCCAGCAGCTTCGAGGGTCCTCTGAATGGCTACACCTTC.

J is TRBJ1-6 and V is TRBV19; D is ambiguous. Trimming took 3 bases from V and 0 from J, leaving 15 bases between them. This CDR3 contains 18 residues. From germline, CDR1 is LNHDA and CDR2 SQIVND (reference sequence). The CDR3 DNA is TGTGCCAGTAGTATGCGGGTTCCCCAGGTCTCCTATAATTCACCCCTCCACTTT. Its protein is CASSMRVPQVSYNSPLHF.

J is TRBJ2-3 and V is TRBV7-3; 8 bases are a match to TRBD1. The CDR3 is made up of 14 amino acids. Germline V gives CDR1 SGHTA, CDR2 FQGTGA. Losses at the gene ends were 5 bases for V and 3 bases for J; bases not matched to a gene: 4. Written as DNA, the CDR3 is TGTGCCAGCAGCCTCGACAGGGGTACAGATACGCAGTATTTT. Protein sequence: CASSLDRGTDTQYF.

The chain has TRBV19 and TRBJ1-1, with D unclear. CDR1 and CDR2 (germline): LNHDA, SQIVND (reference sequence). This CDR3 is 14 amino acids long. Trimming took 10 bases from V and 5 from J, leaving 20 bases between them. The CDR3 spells CANPTPYEKTEAFF. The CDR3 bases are TGTGCCAATCCCACCCCCTACGAGAAAACTGAAGCTTTCTTT. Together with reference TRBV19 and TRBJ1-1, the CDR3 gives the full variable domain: DGGITQSPKYLFRKEGQNVTLSCEQNLNHDAMYWYRQDPGQGLRLIYYSQIVNDFQKGDIAEGYSVSREKKESFPLTVTSAQKNPTAFYLCANPTPYEKTEAFFGQGTRLTVV.

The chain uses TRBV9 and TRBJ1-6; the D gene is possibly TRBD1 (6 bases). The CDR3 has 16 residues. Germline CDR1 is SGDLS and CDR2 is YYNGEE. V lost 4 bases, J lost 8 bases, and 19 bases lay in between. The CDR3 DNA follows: TGTGCCAGCAGCTTAGGTTGGGGGGGGGCGGATTCACCCCTCCACTTT. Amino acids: CASSLGWGGADSPLHF.

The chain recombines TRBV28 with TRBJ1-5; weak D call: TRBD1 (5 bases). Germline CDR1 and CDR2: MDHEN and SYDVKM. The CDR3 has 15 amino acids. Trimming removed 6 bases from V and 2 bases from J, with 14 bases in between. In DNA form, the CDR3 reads TGTGCCAGCAGGCATTCAGGGTTAGGCAATCAGCCCCAGCATTTT. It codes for CASRHSGLGNQPQHF.

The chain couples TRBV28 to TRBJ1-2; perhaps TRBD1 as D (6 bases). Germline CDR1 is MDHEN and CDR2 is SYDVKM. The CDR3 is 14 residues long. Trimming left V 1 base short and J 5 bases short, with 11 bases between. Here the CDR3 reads CASSLLGTRYGYTF. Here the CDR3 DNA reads TGTGCCAGCAGTTTATTAGGGACAAGATATGGCTACACCTTC.

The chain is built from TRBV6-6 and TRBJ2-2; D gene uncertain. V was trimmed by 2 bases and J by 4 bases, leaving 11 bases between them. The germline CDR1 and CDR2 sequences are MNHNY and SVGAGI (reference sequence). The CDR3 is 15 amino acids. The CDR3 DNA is TGTGCCAGCAGTTACGAACTATCGGGCACCGGGGAGCTGTTTTTT. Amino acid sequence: CASSYELSGTGELFF.

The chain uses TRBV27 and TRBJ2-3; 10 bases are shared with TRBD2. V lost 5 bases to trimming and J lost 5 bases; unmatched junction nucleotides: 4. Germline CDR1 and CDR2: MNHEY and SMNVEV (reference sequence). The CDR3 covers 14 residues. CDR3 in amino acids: CASSSGGALDTQYF. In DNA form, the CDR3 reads TGTGCCAGCAGTAGCGGGGGGGCCCTAGATACGCAGTATTTT.